Listed here are 29 T cell receptor beta chains from one sample, sequenced in a study of cytomegalovirus exposure and HLA in healthy donors. PCR amplification relied on 60 Vbeta primers (plus 13 Jbeta primers). The table came from immunoSEQ multiplex PCR; TCRdb's copy has only in-frame clones and leaves some out. The sample holds under 150,000 clones, over 70% seen once. Sequenced: PBMCs. The receptors here all came from a woman between 55 and 75 years old in good health and CMV-seropositive.

The V call is TRBV11-2, the J call TRBJ1-4, with 7 bases identical to TRBD1. The CDR3 length is 16 residues. V trimming: 1 base; J trimming: 5 bases; junction bases outside the gene matches: 7. Germline CDR1 and CDR2: SGHAT and FQNNGV. The CDR3 loop is CASSLAGGRGNEKLFF. As DNA, the CDR3 is TGTGCCAGCAGCTTAGCAGGGGGGAGAGGGAATGAAAAACTGTTTTTT.

This chain joins TRBV6-5 and TRBJ2-2, with TRBD1 as a possible D gene (6 bases). The CDR3 loop spans 14 amino acids. The V end was cut by 7 bases, the J end by 2 bases, with 11 bases between. Per germline, CDR1 MNHEY and CDR2 SVGAGI. The CDR3 sequence is CASTRGPNTGELFF. The DNA of the CDR3 is TGTGCCAGCACCAGGGGCCCCAACACCGGGGAGCTGTTTTTT.

The V gene is TRBV5-1, the J gene TRBJ1-1; no definite D call. Germline values: CDR1 SGHRS, CDR2 YFSETQ. Trimming took 2 bases from V and 5 from J, leaving 10 bases between them. CDR3 size: 13 residues. The CDR3 here is CASSLGFGTEAFF. CDR3 coding DNA: TGCGCCAGCAGCTTAGGATTCGGGACTGAAGCTTTCTTT.

V gene TRBV6-6 combines with J gene TRBJ1-5; D uncertain. V was pared by 4 bases and J by 7 bases, with 8 bases between. Germline lookup yields CDR1 MNHNY and CDR2 SVGAGI (reference sequence). The CDR3 contains 12 residues. The CDR3 DNA follows: TGTGCCAGCAGTTCGTACAGACAGCCCCAGCATTTT. Protein: CASSSYRQPQHF.

Comments on this clone: One end of the junction fails to match germline, which may point to a read error. The chain has TRBV7-9 and TRBJ1-6; possible D gene TRBD1, 5 bases. This CDR3 is 16 amino acids long. Germline CDR1 is SEHNR and CDR2 is FQNEAQ (reference sequence). CDR3 amino acids: CSSSLVGGVENSPLHF. The CDR3 nucleotides read TGTTCCAGCAGCTTAGTTGGAGGGGTGGAGAATTCACCCCTCCACTTT. Together with reference TRBV7-9 and TRBJ1-6, the CDR3 gives the full variable domain: DTGVSQNPRHKITKRGQNVTFRCDPISEHNRLYWYRQTLGQGPEFLTYFQNEAQLEKSRLLSDRFSAERPKGSFSTLEIQRTEQGDSAMYLCSSSLVGGVENSPLHFGNGTRLTVT.

Only a few counts were recorded for this clone. This chain joins TRBV19 and TRBJ2-2; 7 nucleotides line up with TRBD2. The CDR3 sequence is 14 residues long. The germline gives CDR1 LNHDA, CDR2 SQIVND (reference sequence). V was pared by 7 bases and J by 5 bases, with 7 bases of the junction left unmatched. The CDR3 DNA is TGTGCCAGTACCCCCTTGGGGGGGACCGGGGAGCTGTTTTTT. It yields the protein CASTPLGGTGELFF. Full variable domain (missing parts from reference TRBV19 and TRBJ2-2): DGGITQSPKYLFRKEGQNVTLSCEQNLNHDAMYWYRQDPGQGLRLIYYSQIVNDFQKGDIAEGYSVSREKKESFPLTVTSAQKNPTAFYLCASTPLGGTGELFFGEGSRLTVL.

The V call is TRBV19, the J call TRBJ1-4; D gene uncertain. This CDR3 spans 15 amino acids. The ends were cut back, 6 bases at V and 0 bases at J, with 11 bases in the middle. Germline loops: CDR1 LNHDA, CDR2 SQIVND (reference sequence). CDR3 in DNA: TGTGCCAGTAGGACGACTGTTTCAACTAATGAAAAACTGTTTTTT. Translation: CASRTTVSTNEKLFF.

V is TRBV19 and J is TRBJ1-3, with D uncertain. This CDR3 has 15 residues. Germline loops: CDR1 LNHDA, CDR2 SQIVND (reference sequence). V was clipped by 4 bases and J by 0 bases, with 10 bases between them. The CDR3: CASSNLGVSGNTIYF. CDR3 nucleotide sequence: TGTGCCAGTAGTAACCTCGGAGTCTCTGGAAACACCATATATTTT.

This chain's CDR3 is CAISDLSRDRAGGYTF. CDR3 nucleotide sequence: TGTGCCATCAGTGACCTCTCCCGGGACAGGGCTGGTGGCTACACCTTC. The chain links TRBV10-3 to TRBJ1-2, with 9 bases aligning to TRBD1. This CDR3 comprises 16 residues. V lost 3 bases, J lost 7 bases, and 12 bases stayed unmatched. In germline, CDR1 is ENHRY, CDR2 SYGVKD.

This chain uses TRBV10-3 with TRBJ2-3; D might be TRBD1 (5 bases). The CDR3 runs to 15 residues. V was shortened by 10 bases and J by 2 bases, with 19 bases between the two germline ends. The germline gives CDR1 ENHRY, CDR2 SYGVKD. The CDR3 loop is CASTRAGLITDTQYF. For the CDR3, the DNA is TGTGCCAGCACAAGGGCAGGGCTTATCACAGATACGCAGTATTTT.

This chain joins TRBV23-1 and TRBJ2-3; 9 positions match TRBD2. TRBV23-1 is an ORF, with its function uncertain. The V and J ends lost 8 bases and 3 bases, in that order; junction bases with no gene match: 24. The CDR3 runs 20 residues. CDR3 protein: CASPQRPLEWAGGLTDTQYF. Here the CDR3 DNA reads TGCGCCAGCCCTCAACGACCTTTAGAATGGGCGGGGGGGCTGACAGATACGCAGTATTTT.

The J gene is TRBJ2-5, the V gene TRBV7-3; possible D gene TRBD2, 6 bases. This CDR3 comprises 15 residues. The germline gives CDR1 SGHTA, CDR2 FQGTGA. The germline V and J ends were trimmed by 3 bases and 4 bases, with 15 bases remaining between them. CDR3 bases: TGTGCCAGCAGCTTGGCGGGGACGGCCTTAGAGACCCAGTACTTC. Translation gives CASSLAGTALETQYF.

The V call is TRBV5-1, the J call TRBJ2-7, with 8 bases matching TRBD1. V shed 0 bases, J shed 3 bases, and the junction held 5 bases outside the gene matches. CDR1 and CDR2 from the germline V gene are SGHRS and YFSETQ. The CDR3 runs 15 residues. The CDR3 region is CASSLGTGGNYEQYF. In DNA, the CDR3 is TGCGCCAGCAGCTTGGGAACAGGGGGGAACTACGAGCAGTACTTC.

V usage is TRBV11-2 and J usage is TRBJ2-5; weak D call: TRBD2 (6 bases). Germline CDR1 is SGHAT and CDR2 is FQNNGV. This CDR3 has 14 residues. Trimming took 5 bases from V and 5 from J, leaving 15 bases between them. As DNA, the CDR3 is TGTGCCAGCAGCCCGAAACTAGCTCTGGAGACCCAGTACTTC. It codes for CASSPKLALETQYF.

The CDR3 here is CASTTPGTGPAVAFF. CDR3 bases: TGTGCCAGCACCACGCCCGGGACAGGACCCGCCGTAGCTTTCTTT. The chain is built from TRBV6-1 and TRBJ1-1, with 8 bases identical to TRBD1. CDR1 MNHNS and CDR2 SASEGT come from the germline V gene. This CDR3 has 15 residues. J was trimmed by 10 bases and V by 7 bases; bases with no gene match: 17.

The chain carries TRBV9 and TRBJ1-1; possible D gene TRBD1, 5 bases. This CDR3 region has 15 residues. V was pared by 0 bases and J by 4 bases, with 13 bases between. CDR1 is SGDLS and CDR2 is YYNGEE in the germline V gene. CDR3 in DNA: TGTGCCAGCAGCGTAGAAGGTGGAAGGGGCACTGAAGCTTTCTTT. Translation gives CASSVEGGRGTEAFF.

The chain couples TRBV9 to TRBJ1-6; D unclear. Trimming pared 3 bases from V and 0 bases from J, leaving 16 bases between. The length of the CDR3 is 18 residues. Looked up from germline, CDR1 is SGDLS and CDR2 is YYNGEE. In DNA form, the CDR3 reads TGTGCCAGCAGCGACCCAGTCACGGGGAGCTCCTATAATTCACCCCTCCACTTT. It yields the protein CASSDPVTGSSYNSPLHF. The entire variable domain, with the rest obtained from reference TRBV9 and TRBJ1-6, is as follows: DSGVTQTPKHLITATGQRVTLRCSPRSGDLSVYWYQQSLDQGLQFLIQYYNGEERAKGNILERFSAQQFPDLHSELNLSSLELGDSALYFCASSDPVTGSSYNSPLHFGNGTRLTVT.

The gene calls are TRBV7-2 and TRBJ2-5; TRBD2 aligns across 14 bases. CDR1 SGHTA and CDR2 FQGNSA come from the germline V gene. This CDR3 is 13 amino acids long. Losses at the gene ends were 8 bases for V and 4 bases for J; bases not matched to a gene: 0. The CDR3 region is CASGLAGGETQYF. In DNA, the CDR3 is TGTGCCAGCGGACTAGCGGGGGGAGAGACCCAGTACTTC. Complete variable domain (other parts from reference TRBV7-2 and TRBJ2-5): GAGVSQSPSNKVTEKGKDVELRCDPISGHTALYWYRQSLGQGLEFLIYFQGNSAPDKSGLPSDRFSAERTGGSVSTLTIQRTQQEDSAVYLCASGLAGGETQYFGPGTRLLVL.

V gene TRBV19 combines with J gene TRBJ2-7; tentatively, D is TRBD1 (6 bases). The CDR3 runs 15 residues. Germline V gives CDR1 LNHDA, CDR2 SQIVND (reference sequence). Trimming removed 5 bases from V and 3 bases from J, with 17 bases in between. This chain's CDR3 is CASSVAGAMIYEQYF. The DNA of the CDR3 is TGTGCCAGTAGTGTCGCAGGGGCCATGATCTACGAGCAGTACTTC.

The genes are TRBV18 and TRBJ1-6; 8 nucleotides agree with TRBD1. V lost 3 bases and J lost 7; bases outside the gene matches: 5. The CDR3 runs 15 residues. The germline CDR1 and CDR2 sequences are KGHSH and LQKENI. The CDR3 protein is CASSPRQGSNSPLHF. CDR3 in DNA: TGTGCCAGCTCACCCCGACAGGGGAGCAATTCACCCCTCCACTTT.

This clone was seen only once. CDR3 in DNA: TGTGCCAGCAGATGGGGACAGAGAGGCCCGAACACCGGGGAGCTGTTTTTT. It specifies CASRWGQRGPNTGELFF. The V and J genes are TRBV11-2 and TRBJ2-2; the match to TRBD1 covers 7 bases. V was clipped by 6 bases and J by 0 bases; unmatched bases: 10. CDR3 length: 17 residues. CDR1 SGHAT and CDR2 FQNNGV come from the germline V gene.

The sample holds a few counts of this clone. A read error may account for a junction end that differs from germline. V usage is TRBV7-9 and J usage is TRBJ2-7; 8 nucleotides align to TRBD1. The V gene's germline CDR1 is SEHNR and CDR2 FQNEAQ (reference sequence). This CDR3 has 14 amino acids. In DNA form, the CDR3 reads TGTTCCAGCAGCTTGAGACAGGGGACGTTCGAGCAGTACTTC. Its translation: CSSSLRQGTFEQYF. The variable domain in full, with the rest retrieved from reference TRBV7-9 and TRBJ2-7, is DTGVSQNPRHKITKRGQNVTFRCDPISEHNRLYWYRQTLGQGPEFLTYFQNEAQLEKSRLLSDRFSAERPKGSFSTLEIQRTEQGDSAMYLCSSSLRQGTFEQYFGPGTRLTVT.

This chain links TRBV18 with TRBJ1-5, with 10 bases fitting TRBD1. This CDR3 spans 16 amino acids. V was clipped by 2 bases and J by 7 bases; unmatched bases: 8. Germline-derived CDR1 and CDR2 are KGHSH and LQKENI. Written as DNA, the CDR3 is TGTGCCAGCTCACCAGAGACAGGGGGCGGACGCCAGCCCCAGCATTTT. Translation gives CASSPETGGGRQPQHF.

The V gene is TRBV6-5, the J gene TRBJ2-7, with 8 nucleotides matching TRBD1. The CDR3 has 13 amino acids. Germline CDR1 reads MNHEY; CDR2 reads SVGAGI. The J segment lost 3 bases and the V segment lost 7 bases, leaving 5 bases of the junction unmatched. Here the CDR3 DNA reads TGTGCCAGCACTTATACAGGGGGCTACGAGCAGTACTTC. It is translated as CASTYTGGYEQYF.

The chain couples TRBV7-3 to TRBJ1-5, with 8 bases fitting TRBD1. The germline CDR1 and CDR2 sequences are SGHTA and FQGTGA. V was clipped by 3 bases and J by 6 bases; unmatched bases: 1. The CDR3 covers 13 residues. DNA of the CDR3: TGTGCCAGCAGCTTCACAGGGGGTCAGCCCCAGCATTTT. This sequence encodes CASSFTGGQPQHF.

The chain employs TRBV7-9 and TRBJ1-4, with a weak D call TRBD1 (5 bases). CDR1 and CDR2 (germline): SEHNR, FQNEAQ (reference sequence). The CDR3 contains 14 residues. Trimming pared 5 bases from V and 8 bases from J, leaving 15 bases between. The CDR3 sequence is CASSPRAGREKLFF. The CDR3 nucleotides are TGTGCCAGCAGCCCACGGGCAGGGCGGGAAAAACTGTTTTTT. The variable domain in full, with the rest retrieved from reference TRBV7-9 and TRBJ1-4, is DTGVSQNPRHKITKRGQNVTFRCDPISEHNRLYWYRQTLGQGPEFLTYFQNEAQLEKSRLLSDRFSAERPKGSFSTLEIQRTEQGDSAMYLCASSPRAGREKLFFGSGTQLSVL.

This clone was recorded a few times. This chain links TRBV16 with TRBJ2-1; the D is unclear. The CDR3 contains 11 residues. Trimming left V 5 bases short and J 6 bases short, with 5 bases between. Germline lookup yields CDR1 KGHSY and CDR2 FQNENV. The CDR3 nucleotides are TGTGCCAGCAGCTATCTCAATGAGCAGTTCTTC. Its translation: CASSYLNEQFF. The variable domain in full, with the rest retrieved from reference TRBV16 and TRBJ2-1, is GEEVAQTPKHLVRGEGQKAKLYCAPIKGHSYVFWYQQVLKNEFKFLISFQNENVFDETGMPKERFSAKCLPNSPCSLEIQATKLEDSAVYFCASSYLNEQFFGPGTRLTVL.

This chain links TRBV27 with TRBJ2-1; TRBD1 matches 10 bases. After removal of 3 bases from V and 6 bases from J, the junction contained 8 bases not matched to a gene. CDR1 MNHEY and CDR2 SMNVEV come from the germline V gene (reference sequence). The CDR3 runs 16 residues. CDR3: CASSFLRQGASNEQFF. The DNA of the CDR3 is TGTGCCAGCAGTTTCCTCCGACAGGGGGCAAGCAATGAGCAGTTCTTC.

The rearrangement joins TRBV29-1 to TRBJ2-1; the match to TRBD2 covers 7 bases. V lost 4 bases to trimming and J lost 3 bases; unmatched junction nucleotides: 3. Germline CDR1 and CDR2: SQVTM and ANQGSEA. The CDR3 totals 13 residues. The chain's CDR3 is CSVVGGDYNEQFF. Written as DNA, the CDR3 is TGCAGCGTTGTGGGAGGGGACTACAATGAGCAGTTCTTC.